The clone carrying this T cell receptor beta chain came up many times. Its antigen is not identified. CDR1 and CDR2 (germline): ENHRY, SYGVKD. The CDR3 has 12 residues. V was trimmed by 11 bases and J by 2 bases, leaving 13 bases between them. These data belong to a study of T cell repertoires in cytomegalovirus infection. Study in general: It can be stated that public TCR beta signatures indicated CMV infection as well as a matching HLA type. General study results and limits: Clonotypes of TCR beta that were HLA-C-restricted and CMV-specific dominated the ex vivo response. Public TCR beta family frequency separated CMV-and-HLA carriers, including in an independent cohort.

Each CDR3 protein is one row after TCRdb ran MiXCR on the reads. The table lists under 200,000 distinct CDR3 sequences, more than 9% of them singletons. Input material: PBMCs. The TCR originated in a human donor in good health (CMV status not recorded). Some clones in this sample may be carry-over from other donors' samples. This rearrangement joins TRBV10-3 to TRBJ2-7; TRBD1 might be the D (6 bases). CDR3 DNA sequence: TGTGCCTCGGCAGGGGTTACCTACGAGCAGTACTTC. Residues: CASAGVTYEQYF.